This record covers a single T cell receptor beta chain. The target antigen is unknown. Universal primer sites and UMIs were introduced during 5'RACE template-switching synthesis of TCR cDNA. MiXCR, applied by TCRdb to the 5' RACE reads, yields one record per CDR3 protein. The sample consists of hundreds of thousands of distinct CDR3 sequences, roughly 13% of them appearing once. CDR1 is MNHNS and CDR2 is SASEGT in the germline V gene. The CDR3 length is 13 residues. V lost 4 bases and J 4 bases, leaving 9 bases between the germline ends. The sample originates from a study of T cells after yellow fever vaccination. Regarding the study as a whole: Clones that expanded after primary vaccination mostly reappeared after the booster (just over 95% CD4, approximately 85% CD8).

V is TRBV6-1 and J is TRBJ2-3, with unresolved D. The sequencing used PBMCs, collected on the day of the yellow fever booster vaccination. The TCR comes from a man aged 25-40 years who received the YFV17D yellow fever vaccine. The CDR3 sequence: CASSGLVPDTQYF. CDR3 DNA: TGTGCCAGCAGTGGATTAGTGCCAGATACGCAGTATTTT.